Each of the 20 T cell receptor beta chains below was sequenced from the same sample in a study of read filtering for tumor transcriptome and immune sequencing. Molecular barcoded adaptors covering alpha/delta and beta/gamma chains were used on approximately 400 ng RNA. In TCRdb, the reads were re-called with MiXCR into one record per CDR3 protein. The sample holds about 38,000 distinct CDR3 sequences; approximately 15% are singletons and the top ten take around a quarter. The sample consisted of a population of CD138-negative cells sorted from bone marrow. The receptors stem from a donor at least 40 years old with multiple myeloma.

This clonotype was counted ten times or more. V gene TRBV6-2 or TRBV6-3 combines with J gene TRBJ2-2; 9 bases align to TRBD2. With 2 bases clipped from V and 4 bases from J, the junction kept 2 bases outside the gene matches. The CDR3 covers 15 residues. The germline CDR1 and CDR2 sequences are MNHEY and SVGEGT. The CDR3 DNA reads TGTGCCAGCAGTTACCGCGGGGGGGCCACCGGGGAGCTGTTTTTT. It translates to CASSYRGGATGELFF.

This rearrangement joins TRBV6-1 to TRBJ2-4; D remains unclear. Germline V gene sequence: CDR1 MNHNS, CDR2 SASEGT. The CDR3 sequence is 14 residues long. Between the trimmed V and J ends, which lost 4 bases and 5 bases, there was a span of 12 bases. In nucleotides, the CDR3 is TGTGCCAGCAGTGTTGGCCTCCGCGAAAACATTCAGTACTTC. This encodes CASSVGLRENIQYF.

This clonotype has ten or more counts. The rearrangement links TRBV20-1 to TRBJ1-5, with D perhaps matching TRBD1 (5 bases). This CDR3 comprises 13 residues. Germline-derived CDR1 and CDR2 are DFQATT and SNEGSKA (reference sequence). V lost 4 bases, J lost 10 bases, and 17 bases lay in between. In DNA form, the CDR3 reads TGCAGTGCTATTCGGGACCAGCAAAAACCCCAGCATTTT. Its translation: CSAIRDQQKPQHF.

This clonotype was seen many times. This chain joins TRBV29-1 and TRBJ1-1, with D possibly matching TRBD1 (5 bases). The germline gives CDR1 SQVTM, CDR2 ANQGSEA. The CDR3 extends over 11 amino acids. The CDR3 protein is CSVFRVSEAFF. CDR3 bases: TGCAGTGTATTCAGGGTTTCCGAAGCTTTCTTT.

This clonotype has at least ten counts. The J gene is TRBJ2-1, the V gene TRBV2; no reliable D call. Deletions cut 3 bases from V and 0 bases from J, with 6 bases between. Germline-derived CDR1 and CDR2 are SNHLY and FYNNEI. The length of the CDR3 is 14 residues. CDR3 loop: CASSDRSSYNEQFF. Written as DNA, the CDR3 is TGTGCCAGCAGTGACCGGAGCTCCTACAATGAGCAGTTCTTC. Full variable domain (remainder filled in from reference TRBV2 and TRBJ2-1): EPEVTQTPSHQVTQMGQEVILRCVPISNHLYFYWYRQILGQKVEFLVSFYNNEISEKSEIFDDQFSVERPDGSNFTLKIRSTKLEDSAMYFCASSDRSSYNEQFFGPGTRLTVL.

In DNA, the CDR3 is TGCAGTGCATGGACTAGTCCGCAAGAGACCCAGTACTTC. Translated: CSAWTSPQETQYF. The chain carries TRBV20-1 and TRBJ2-5; 7 bases are a match to TRBD2. V lost 6 bases to trimming and J lost 2 bases; unmatched junction nucleotides: 6. The CDR3 spans 13 residues. Germline CDR1 reads DFQATT; CDR2 reads SNEGSKA (reference sequence).

This clonotype has a handful of counts. This may arise from a read error, as a much more abundant clone is one base away. This sequence joins TRBV11-2 and TRBJ2-1, with D tentatively TRBD1 (7 bases). Germline CDR1 and CDR2: SGHAT and FQNNGV. The CDR3 is 15 amino acids. Between the trimmed V and J ends, which lost 7 bases and 4 bases, there was a span of 17 bases. The CDR3 DNA reads as TGTGCCAGCACCTTGCCGCGGGGACAGTACAATGAGCAGTTCTTC. Translation: CASTLPRGQYNEQFF.

The table lists this clonotype with a few counts. This may stem from a read error, because a much larger clone lies one nucleotide away. DNA of the CDR3: TGCAGCGTTGTGGCAGAGAACACCGGGGAGCTGTCTTTT. Translation: CSVVAENTGELSF. The J gene is TRBJ2-2, the V gene TRBV29-1, with D perhaps TRBD2 (5 bases). Germline V gene sequence: CDR1 SQVTM, CDR2 ANQGSEA. This CDR3 comprises 13 residues.

The gene calls are TRBV5-4 and TRBJ2-3, with 14 bases matching TRBD2. CDR3 length: 16 residues. Germline values: CDR1 SGHNT, CDR2 YYREEE (reference sequence). Trimming at V came to 3 bases and at J to 8 bases, leaving 8 bases not matched to a gene. The CDR3 coding sequence is TGTGCCAGCAGCTCCGGACTAGCGGGAGGCTCGCCTACGCAGTATTTT. This gives the protein CASSSGLAGGSPTQYF.

This clonotype was recorded at least ten times. The CDR3 nucleotides read TGCAGTGCTAGAGATGTGAGACAGTTAGCCAAAAACATTCAGTACTTC. It encodes CSARDVRQLAKNIQYF. The V and J genes are TRBV20-1 and TRBJ2-4, with D maybe TRBD1 (5 bases). The V gene lost 0 bases and the J gene lost 0 bases, with 12 bases spanning the gap. CDR3 size: 16 residues. Germline V gives CDR1 DFQATT, CDR2 SNEGSKA (reference sequence).

At least ten counts were recorded for this clonotype. The chain carries TRBV29-1 and TRBJ2-3, with D tentatively TRBD1 or TRBD2 (5 bases each). V lost 6 bases to trimming and J lost 7 bases, with 14 bases between them. CDR1 SQVTM and CDR2 ANQGSEA come from the germline V gene. The CDR3 totals 12 residues. In nucleotides, the CDR3 is TGCAGCGTGGGGGAAGCGCGTTATACGCAGTATTTT. Translating gives CSVGEARYTQYF.

This clonotype appeared a few times. The chain uses TRBV6-5 and TRBJ2-5, with 11 bases that match TRBD2. V was pared by 2 bases and J by 9 bases, with 17 bases of the junction left unmatched. CDR1 is MNHEY and CDR2 is SVGAGI in the germline V gene. This CDR3 comprises 18 residues. The CDR3 reads CASSYRSSGSGREVAQYF. The CDR3 DNA reads as TGTGCCAGCAGTTACAGATCGAGCGGTAGCGGGAGGGAGGTAGCCCAGTACTTC.

This clonotype came up many times. In DNA, the CDR3 is TGTGCGGGGGATCCAGCTCGAGATGAGCAGTTCTTC. It yields the protein CAGDPARDEQFF. The V gene is TRBV7-9, the J gene TRBJ2-1, with D possibly called TRBD1 or TRBD2 (5 bases each). CDR3 size: 12 residues. Germline values: CDR1 SEHNR, CDR2 FQNEAQ (reference sequence).

A word on this clonotype: An end of the junction does not agree with germline; a read error may underlie this. The J gene is TRBJ2-3, the V gene TRBV12-3 or TRBV12-4; the match to TRBD2 covers 10 bases. The CDR3 length is 18 residues. CDR3 residues: CVSSNLRGSSGSPDTQYF. CDR3 DNA: TGTGTCAGCAGCAATCTCAGGGGGTCTAGCGGGAGCCCAGATACGCAGTATTTT.

This clonotype came up many times. The CDR3: CATSREEVLRSSNQPQHF. Written as DNA, the CDR3 is TGTGCCACCAGCAGAGAGGAGGTCCTCCGGAGCAGCAATCAGCCCCAGCATTTT. The chain recombines TRBV15 with TRBJ1-5; D remains unclear. The CDR3 is 18 amino acids. CDR1 and CDR2 from the germline V gene are LNHNV and YYDKDF (reference sequence). V dropped 0 bases and J dropped 1 base, with 16 bases sitting between them.

The rearrangement uses TRBV7-2 and TRBJ2-3, with D possibly TRBD2 on 5 matching bases. Germline V gene lookup returns CDR1 SGHTA and CDR2 FQGNSA. The CDR3 sequence is 15 residues long. Trimming removed 8 bases at V and 5 bases at J, with 20 bases between. CDR3 nucleotides: TGTGCCAGCGCTGGCTGGGCTAGGGAGCAAGATACGCAGTATTTT. Translation gives CASAGWAREQDTQYF.

This chain links TRBV20-1 with TRBJ2-7; perhaps TRBD2 as D (6 bases). The germline V and J ends were trimmed by 7 bases and 0 bases, with 13 bases remaining between them. From germline, CDR1 is DFQATT and CDR2 SNEGSKA (reference sequence). The CDR3 consists of 13 residues. DNA for the CDR3: TGCAGTGGTTCGCGGCGGGACTCCTACGAGCAGTACTTC. The encoded protein is CSGSRRDSYEQYF.

DNA for the CDR3: TGCAGTGCTAGAGGGACACGTGTCCTCGGGGAGCTGTTTTTT. It translates to CSARGTRVLGELFF. This sequence joins TRBV20-1 and TRBJ2-2, with a tentative D call TRBD1 (5 bases). The length of the CDR3 is 14 residues. Trimming took 1 base from V and 7 from J, leaving 13 bases between them. CDR1 and CDR2 (germline): DFQATT, SNEGSKA (reference sequence).

Concerning this clonotype itself: A much larger clone sits a single nucleotide away, making a read error possible. This sequence joins TRBV28 and TRBJ2-3; 11 bases line up with TRBD2. Per the germline V gene, CDR1 is MDHEN and CDR2 is SYDVKM. The CDR3 has 15 residues. Trimming at V came to 7 bases and at J to 0 bases, leaving 3 bases not matched to a gene. The CDR3 DNA reads TGTGCCAGCAAGACTAGCGGGACCAGCACAGATACGCAGTATTTT. It specifies CASKTSGTSTDTQYF.

This clonotype was detected many times. The rearrangement joins TRBV6-2 or TRBV6-3 to TRBJ2-1; no reliable D call. The CDR3 has 12 residues. Trimming pared 2 bases from V and 8 bases from J, leaving 7 bases between. Per germline, CDR1 MNHEY and CDR2 SVGEGT. CDR3 sequence reads: CASSYQHDEQFF. The CDR3 nucleotides read TGTGCCAGCAGTTACCAGCATGATGAGCAGTTCTTC.